The next 2 T cell receptor beta chains were all read from a single sample in a study of graft-versus-host responses after intestinal transplantation. The starting material, graft tissue, was processed to release intraepithelial and lamina propria lymphocytes. Measured with immunoSEQ multiplex PCR; TCRdb has only the in-frame clones, and not every one. Of approximately 17,000 clones detected, roughly 84% appear once; the ten largest clones hold 3.8%. Sample: ileum tissue, taken approximately 83 weeks after intestinal transplantation. The receptors were gathered from a human patient who received an intestinal transplant, so some T cells may come from the graft donor.

This sequence joins TRBV7-9 and TRBJ2-7; weak D call: TRBD1 (7 bases). The length of the CDR3 is 18 residues. Germline V gene sequence: CDR1 SEHNR, CDR2 FQNEAQ (reference sequence). V was cut by 0 bases and J by 3 bases, with 21 bases left in between. Here the CDR3 reads CASSLAYNWAQGGYEQYF. The CDR3 DNA reads as TGTGCCAGCAGCTTAGCGTACAACTGGGCGCAGGGGGGCTACGAGCAGTACTTC.

This clone has a handful of counts. V and J are TRBV29-1 and TRBJ2-5; maybe TRBD2 (6 bases). Trimming cost V 3 bases and J 1 base, with 12 bases left between them. CDR1 is SQVTM, CDR2 ANQGSEA, per germline. This CDR3 is built from 14 residues. This CDR3 reads CSVEREVLQETQYF. The CDR3 nucleotides are TGCAGCGTTGAGAGGGAGGTACTCCAAGAGACCCAGTACTTC.